What follows describes a single TCR beta chain. The data derive from a study of response to subunit inactivated influenza vaccine. TCRdb re-called the RT-PCR reads with MiXCR, one entry per CDR3 protein. The table has 500,000 to 700,000 distinct CDR3 sequences, around 21% seen once. Germline V gene data show CDR1 as DFQATT and CDR2 as SNEGSKA (reference sequence). CDR3 size: 15 residues. Trimming removed 0 bases from V and 0 bases from J, with 12 bases in between. The sample also formed part of further work on T cells expressing NK-cell markers. That study adds: 5'RACE template switching built TCR beta cDNA with unique molecular identifiers.

The sequences come from CD4+ T cells sorted from PBMCs, collected less than 13 days after vaccination. The clonotype originates from a man aged 45 to 65 who received an inactivated influenza vaccine. The V and J genes are TRBV20-1 and TRBJ2-7; D is perhaps TRBD1 (5 bases). CDR3 in amino acids: CSARDLRQGSYEQYF. For the CDR3, the DNA is TGCAGTGCTAGAGATCTCAGGCAGGGCTCCTACGAGCAGTACTTC.